These 11 T cell receptor beta chains share one sample of origin, sequenced in a study of patients and donors after allogeneic stem cell transplantation. MiXCR was run by TCRdb on the RT-PCR reads, yielding one entry per CDR3 protein. The sample carries 150,000 to 250,000 distinct CDR3 sequences, roughly two fifths recorded once. Sequencing was done on a sample of blood, either unsorted or a sorted T cell fraction (not recorded which). The source of these receptors is a human donor who was either an allogeneic HSCT recipient or a stem cell or donor lymphocyte infusion donor (not recorded which). It is not recorded whose cells these are; they may come from a transplant donor.

This clonotype was observed once. The rearrangement uses TRBV7-9 and TRBJ1-3; D ambiguous. The CDR3 consists of 16 residues. Germline V gene lookup returns CDR1 SEHNR and CDR2 FQNEAQ (reference sequence). Trimming pared 5 bases from V and 0 bases from J, leaving 14 bases between. The CDR3 DNA sequence: TGTGCCAGCAGCCAGAGCGGCGGGGTCTCTGGAAACACCATATATTTT. Amino acid sequence: CASSQSGGVSGNTIYF. Full variable domain (rest looked up from reference TRBV7-9 and TRBJ1-3): DTGVSQNPRHKITKRGQNVTFRCDPISEHNRLYWYRQTLGQGPEFLTYFQNEAQLEKSRLLSDRFSAERPKGSFSTLEIQRTEQGDSAMYLCASSQSGGVSGNTIYFGEGSWLTVV.

In this sample, this clonotype turned up a few times. The chain links TRBV25-1 to TRBJ2-7; 8 bases are shared with TRBD1. Germline CDR1 and CDR2: MGHDK and SYGVNS. Trimming took 5 bases from V and 7 from J; bases not matched to a gene: 10. The CDR3 loop spans 14 amino acids. In DNA form, the CDR3 reads TGTGCCAGCAGTCCTCCGGACAGGGCCGGAGAGCAGTACTTC. It specifies CASSPPDRAGEQYF.

The chain uses TRBV4-3 and TRBJ2-3; D ambiguous. Trimming stripped 2 bases from V and 5 bases from J, with 8 bases between. The CDR3 length is 13 residues. Germline assignment: CDR1 LGHNA and CDR2 YSLEER. CDR3 coding DNA: TGCGCCAGCAGCCAACTTTTACGAGATACGCAGTATTTT. Translating it yields CASSQLLRDTQYF.

This clonotype has a handful of counts. V and J are TRBV9 and TRBJ2-2, with no clear D. The germline V gene encodes CDR1 SGDLS and CDR2 YYNGEE. The CDR3 length is 13 residues. V gave up 0 bases and J gave up 2 bases, with 2 bases separating them. The CDR3 region is CASSVDNTGELFF. The CDR3, as DNA: TGTGCCAGCAGCGTAGACAACACCGGGGAGCTGTTTTTT. Together with reference TRBV9 and TRBJ2-2, the CDR3 gives the full variable domain: DSGVTQTPKHLITATGQRVTLRCSPRSGDLSVYWYQQSLDQGLQFLIQYYNGEERAKGNILERFSAQQFPDLHSELNLSSLELGDSALYFCASSVDNTGELFFGEGSRLTVL.

The V and J genes are TRBV30 and TRBJ2-1, with TRBD2 matching over 11 bases. The trim removed 2 bases at V and 7 bases at J, leaving 7 bases unmatched. Germline CDR1 is GTSNPN and CDR2 is SVGIG (reference sequence). The CDR3 is 15 amino acids. In DNA, the CDR3 is TGTGCCTGGAGTCCCACTAGCGGGAGTGGGAATGAGCAGTTCTTC. It encodes CAWSPTSGSGNEQFF.

Ten or more counts support this clonotype. The chain joins TRBV4-2 to TRBJ1-2; 12 bases line up with TRBD1. With V trimmed by 4 bases and J by 5 bases, 11 bases remained unmatched. The CDR3 runs 17 residues. The V gene's germline CDR1 is LGHNA and CDR2 YNFKEQ. In DNA form, the CDR3 reads TGTGCCAGCAGCCTCGGGACAGGGGGCTTCGAACGGTATGGCTACACCTTC. Translation: CASSLGTGGFERYGYTF.

The rearrangement joins TRBV6-6 to TRBJ1-3; TRBD1 is a possible D gene (5 bases). In germline, CDR1 is MNHNY, CDR2 SVGAGI (reference sequence). CDR3 length: 16 residues. V shed 2 bases and J shed 4 bases, with 15 bases lying between them. In nucleotides, the CDR3 is TGTGCCAGCAGTTACGAGGGGCGGTCCGTGGGAAACACCATATATTTT. It translates to CASSYEGRSVGNTIYF.

The genes are TRBV21-1 and TRBJ1-1. TRBV21-1 is recorded as a pseudogene. The length of the CDR3 is 16 residues. This CDR3 is CASSIRLRDGHTEAFF. The DNA of the CDR3 is TGTGCCAGCAGCATCCGCCTTCGGGACGGCCACACTGAAGCTTTCTTT.

The chain links TRBV5-1 to TRBJ1-1, with TRBD1 matching over 10 bases. The CDR3 has 16 residues. Trimming removed 0 bases from V and 0 bases from J; junction bases left unmatched: 2. The germline gives CDR1 SGHRS, CDR2 YFSETQ. The CDR3 spells CASSLVGTGVNTEAFF. The CDR3 DNA follows: TGCGCCAGCAGCTTGGTAGGGACAGGGGTGAACACTGAAGCTTTCTTT. The full variable domain, with the rest looked up from reference TRBV5-1 and TRBJ1-1, is KAGVTQTPRYLIKTRGQQVTLSCSPISGHRSVSWYQQTPGQGLQFLFEYFSETQRNKGNFPGRFSGRQFSNSRSEMNVSTLELGDSALYLCASSLVGTGVNTEAFFGQGTRLTVV.

This chain connects TRBV10-2 to TRBJ1-3; D uncertain. This CDR3 is 14 amino acids long. The germline V gene has CDR1 WSHSY and CDR2 SAAADI. Trimming left V 8 bases short and J 0 bases short, with 11 bases between. CDR3 in amino acids: CASENGNSGNTIYF. DNA of the CDR3: TGCGCCAGCGAAAATGGTAACTCTGGAAACACCATATATTTT.

This chain connects TRBV3-1 to TRBJ1-2; D gene uncertain. Germline CDR1 is LGHDT and CDR2 is YNNKEL (reference sequence). V was cut by 5 bases and J by 0 bases, with 4 bases left in between. The CDR3 sequence is 12 residues long. The CDR3 DNA follows: TGTGCCAGCAGCGTTGCTAACTATGGCTACACCTTC. Its translation is CASSVANYGYTF.